This TCR beta chain derives from a study of monozygotic twins with inflammatory bowel disease. Whole-study findings and limits: Telling different T cell subtypes apart from each other was not possible. Repertoire similarity did not separate concordant from discordant twins, possibly from limited power.

Germline V lookup: CDR1 SGHRS, CDR2 YFSETQ. This CDR3 has 22 residues. On this clonotype itself: Its antigen is unidentified.

TCRdb reprocessed the 5' RACE reads; each CDR3 protein has one entry and no DNA is given. This table lists 300,000 to 350,000 distinct CDR3 sequences. Every single donor had an approximately 2.7 ml blood sample drawn. Total RNA from whole blood was isolated with no T cell sorting. The clonotype comes from a human donor with ulcerative colitis or Crohn's disease, or a healthy co-twin of an affected twin (not recorded which). J is TRBJ2-4 and V is TRBV5-1; the TRBD1 assignment by TCRdb is unverifiable without DNA. The sample consisted of blood. CDR3 sequence reads: CASSLVPHQAGSKDVAKNIQYF.